This T cell receptor (beta chain) is drawn from a study of PD-1 blockade in classical Hodgkin lymphoma. Time point: cycle 4 day 1 (C4D1), after five to seven weeks of nivolumab. Relapse was seen in all patients after autologous stem cell transplantation, and brentuximab vedotin exposure was variable. This CDR3 is 13 amino acids long. Trimming removed 4 bases at V and 4 bases at J, with 9 bases between. The germline V gene encodes CDR1 SGDLS and CDR2 YYNGEE. Details on this clone: The target antigen is unknown.

Study-wide findings and caveats: TCR diversity rose significantly by C4D1 in CD4+ but not CD8+ cells. Complete responders' diversity at baseline resembled that of newly diagnosed patients. Newly diagnosed patients had baseline TCR diversity that was reportedly lower than that of healthy donors.

Here immunoSEQ multiplex PCR was the method, and the copy in TCRdb shows in-frame clones only, minus some. The sample yields under 30,000 clones, around four fifths seen once. This TCR was sampled from a human donor with classical Hodgkin lymphoma. J is TRBJ2-1 and V is TRBV9; tentative D call: TRBD1 (5 bases). The material sequenced was peripheral blood mononuclear cells (PBMCs), taken before the fourth cycle of nivolumab. This chain's CDR3 is CASSPGRYNEQFF. In DNA, the CDR3 is TGTGCCAGCAGCCCAGGGCGGTACAATGAGCAGTTCTTC.